The following is a T cell receptor beta chain sequence with its context. Its matching antigen is unknown. These data come from a study of OX40 agonist ivuxolimab in advanced cancers. Background on the study: Among those treated, three patients had partial responses, one with hepatocellular carcinoma and two with cutaneous melanoma.

The data were produced by immunoSEQ multiplex PCR, yet TCRdb's version contains in-frame clones alone and is incomplete. The table has around 40,000 clones, 88% seen once. Autoimmune disease history or systemic immunosuppression disqualified patients. Findings and limits, study-wide: Circulating CD4+ and CD8+ T cells showed clonal expansion by week 6 at 0.1 to 3.0 mg/kg. Mean expanded clone counts were higher in CD8+ than CD4+ T cells.

CDR1 and CDR2 (germline): SNHLY, FYNNEI. Trimming cost V 2 bases and J 2 bases, with 10 bases left between them. The CDR3 totals 14 residues. This sample comprised CD4+ or CD8+ T cells sorted from blood, obtained in a trial of the OX40 agonist ivuxolimab. This clonotype was sampled from an adult with an advanced solid tumor such as melanoma, head and neck, liver or kidney cancer. This sequence joins TRBV2 and TRBJ2-7; D is tentatively TRBD1 or TRBD2 (5 bases each). The CDR3 DNA follows: TGTGCCAGCAGTGAAATGGGGACGGCCTACGAGCAGTACTTC. This gives the protein CASSEMGTAYEQYF.